Below, 15 T cell receptor beta chains from the same sample are listed, as sequenced in a study of shared clonotypes between healthy human individuals. The table came from immunoSEQ multiplex PCR; TCRdb's copy has only in-frame clones and leaves some out. The top ten hold 10% to 15% of the sample, which has around 500,000 clones, over 60% seen once. Sequencing was done on a sample of PBMCs. These receptors all come from a woman between 35 and 50 years old in good health. Some clones in this sample may be carry-over from other donors' samples.

The sample holds a few counts of this clone. This chain connects TRBV30 to TRBJ1-5, with D unresolved. Germline values: CDR1 GTSNPN, CDR2 SVGIG (reference sequence). This CDR3 is 12 amino acids long. Trimming took 1 base from V and 7 from J, leaving 8 bases between them. The CDR3 DNA sequence: TGTGCCTGGAGTGCAGGCTGGCAGCCCCAGCATTTT. It specifies CAWSAGWQPQHF. Full variable domain (missing parts from reference TRBV30 and TRBJ1-5): SQTIHQWPATLVQPVGSPLSLECTVEGTSNPNLYWYRQAAGRGLQLLFYSVGIGQISSEVPQNLSASRPQDRQFILSSKKLLLSDSGFYLCAWSAGWQPQHFGDGTRLSIL.

A single count supports this clone. The chain uses TRBV6-1 and TRBJ2-7, with D perhaps matching TRBD2 (6 bases). V gave up 8 bases and J gave up 0 bases, with 17 bases separating them. Looked up from germline, CDR1 is MNHNS and CDR2 is SASEGT. This CDR3 comprises 15 residues. The chain's CDR3 is CASLRIAVSSYEQYF. CDR3 DNA: TGTGCCAGCCTAAGGATAGCGGTTAGCTCCTACGAGCAGTACTTC.

This chain joins TRBV10-3 and TRBJ2-5; 12 nucleotides align to TRBD2. The junction had 6 bases not matched to a gene; V was cut back by 4 bases and J by 3 bases. Germline values: CDR1 ENHRY, CDR2 SYGVKD. The length of the CDR3 is 16 residues. The CDR3 sequence is CAISVRLAGVKETQYF. CDR3 DNA sequence: TGTGCCATCAGTGTCCGACTAGCGGGAGTAAAAGAGACCCAGTACTTC.

Many counts were recorded for this clone. The CDR3 region has the DNA TGTGCCAGCAGTCCAGACAGGGCATATGGCTACACCTTC. Protein: CASSPDRAYGYTF. V usage is TRBV7-8 and J usage is TRBJ1-2, with 7 bases lining up with TRBD1. CDR3 length: 13 amino acids. The V gene's germline CDR1 is SGHVS and CDR2 FQNEAQ. V was clipped by 6 bases and J by 5 bases; unmatched bases: 6.

This clone was seen only a few times. The chain links TRBV28 to TRBJ2-1, with 7 positions matching TRBD2. The trim removed 7 bases at V and 4 bases at J, leaving 7 bases unmatched. This CDR3 spans 14 amino acids. Germline V gives CDR1 MDHEN, CDR2 SYDVKM. The CDR3 DNA reads TGTGCCAGCATCCGGAGCGGGATGTACAATGAGCAGTTCTTC. Translating it yields CASIRSGMYNEQFF.

This clone was observed at least ten times. This chain joins TRBV15 and TRBJ1-2; TRBD1 is a possible D gene (6 bases). The CDR3 extends over 13 amino acids. Germline lookup yields CDR1 LNHNV and CDR2 YYDKDF (reference sequence). V was shortened by 3 bases and J by 4 bases, with 9 bases between the two germline ends. CDR3 sequence: CATSRDSIYGYTF. DNA for the CDR3: TGTGCCACCAGCAGGGACAGCATCTATGGCTACACCTTC. Looking up the rest from reference TRBV15 and TRBJ1-2 gives the full variable domain: DAMVIQNPRYQVTQFGKPVTLSCSQTLNHNVMYWYQQKSSQAPKLLFHYYDKDFNNEADTPDNFQSRRPNTSFCFLDIRSPGLGDTAMYLCATSRDSIYGYTFGSGTRLTVV.

This clone appeared a single time. The rearrangement links TRBV7-3 to TRBJ2-1; TRBD2 matches 8 bases. CDR1 is SGHTA, CDR2 FQGTGA, per germline. Trimming cost V 5 bases and J 4 bases; bases outside gene matches: 4. CDR3 length: 14 amino acids. CDR3 residues: CASSVSGAYNEQFF. The CDR3 nucleotides are TGTGCCAGCAGCGTTAGCGGGGCTTACAATGAGCAGTTCTTC.

The chain has TRBV2 and TRBJ1-5; 9 bases align to TRBD1. This CDR3 comprises 19 residues. The germline V gene has CDR1 SNHLY and CDR2 FYNNEI. Germline trimming cut 2 bases from V and 0 bases from J; bases unmatched to any gene: 11. The CDR3 nucleotides read TGTGCCAGCAGTGAACCTCATGGGACAGGGAATCATAGCAATCAGCCCCAGCATTTT. Protein sequence: CASSEPHGTGNHSNQPQHF.

This chain connects TRBV5-1 to TRBJ1-2; D may be TRBD1 (6 bases). Between the trimmed V and J ends, which lost 3 bases and 3 bases, there was a span of 18 bases. This CDR3 spans 16 amino acids. Germline V lookup: CDR1 SGHRS, CDR2 YFSETQ. The CDR3 nucleotides are TGCGCCAGCAGCTGGGGGGCAGGAACGAGCGACTATGGCTACACCTTC. It codes for CASSWGAGTSDYGYTF.

The chain joins TRBV7-2 to TRBJ2-4, with D perhaps TRBD1 or TRBD2 (6 bases each). There are 16 residues in the CDR3. V shed 4 bases and J shed 0 bases, with 13 bases lying between them. CDR1 and CDR2 from the germline V gene are SGHTA and FQGNSA. Here the CDR3 DNA reads TGTGCCAGCAGCTCACGAGGGGGAGGAGCCAAAAACATTCAGTACTTC. Its translation: CASSSRGGGAKNIQYF.

This clone appeared a single time. The rearrangement uses TRBV11-2 and TRBJ1-1; 8 bases are shared with TRBD1. Germline assignment: CDR1 SGHAT and CDR2 FQNNGV. The length of the CDR3 is 16 residues. The J segment lost 1 base and the V segment lost 5 bases, leaving 9 bases of the junction unmatched. The CDR3 DNA is TGTGCCAGCAGCCCGGCAGGCGACAGGGGGAACACTGAAGCTTTCTTT. Its translation: CASSPAGDRGNTEAFF. Full variable domain (rest looked up from reference TRBV11-2 and TRBJ1-1): EAGVAQSPRYKIIEKRQSVAFWCNPISGHATLYWYQQILGQGPKLLIQFQNNGVVDDSQLPKDRFSAERLKGVDSTLKIQPAKLEDSAVYLCASSPAGDRGNTEAFFGQGTRLTVV.

V and J are TRBV19 and TRBJ2-7; D is unresolved. Trimming cost V 5 bases and J 6 bases, with 11 bases left between them. CDR3 length: 12 residues. CDR1 LNHDA and CDR2 SQIVND come from the germline V gene (reference sequence). For the CDR3, the DNA is TGTGCCAGTAGTTCTCACGAGAGCGAGCAGTACTTC. This translates into CASSSHESEQYF.

There are a few counts of this clone. The J gene is TRBJ2-5, the V gene TRBV2; 12 bases map to TRBD1. The J segment lost 7 bases and the V segment lost 6 bases, leaving 9 bases of the junction unmatched. The CDR3 extends over 15 amino acids. Germline V lookup: CDR1 SNHLY, CDR2 FYNNEI. The CDR3 spells CASSPGQGALGTQYF. CDR3 in DNA: TGTGCCAGCAGCCCGGGACAGGGGGCGCTTGGGACCCAGTACTTC.

V and J are TRBV7-9 and TRBJ2-1; TRBD2 aligns across 11 bases. Germline trimming cut 1 base from V and 1 base from J; bases unmatched to any gene: 6. CDR3 length: 18 amino acids. The germline V gene encodes CDR1 SEHNR and CDR2 FQNEAQ (reference sequence). DNA for the CDR3: TGTGCCAGCAGCTTAGGTAGCGGGAGGGAGCTTTCCTACAATGAGCAGTTCTTC. Translated: CASSLGSGRELSYNEQFF.

This clone was detected a few times. DNA of the CDR3: TGTGCCAGCAGCTTAGGGTCAGGGGGCGCGACCGGGGAGCTGTTTTTT. Translated, it gives CASSLGSGGATGELFF. The gene calls are TRBV11-2 and TRBJ2-2; 8 bases map to TRBD1. The CDR3 is 16 amino acids. Trimming took 1 base from V and 5 from J; bases not matched to a gene: 6. Germline V lookup: CDR1 SGHAT, CDR2 FQNNGV.